One and the same sample provided the 29 T cell receptor beta chains below, sequenced in a study of blood T cell repertoires in COVID-19. This table comes from immunoSEQ multiplex PCR, and its TCRdb copy is limited to in-frame clones, with some not included. The sample shows around 240,000 clones, about 90% of them seen only once. What was sequenced was peripheral blood. These receptors were collected from a young woman who had recovered from COVID-19.

V is TRBV4-3 and J is TRBJ2-2; no reliable D call. The CDR3 runs 14 residues. The V end lost 4 bases, the J end lost 6 bases, and 12 bases lay between the germline ends. Germline CDR1 is LGHNA and CDR2 is YSLEER. CDR3 nucleotides: TGCGCCAGCAGCCGTTCTGGAGTCGCCGGGGAGCTGTTTTTT. Residues: CASSRSGVAGELFF.

This clone has only a few counts. V gene TRBV6-2 or TRBV6-3 combines with J gene TRBJ2-1; 10 bases are shared with TRBD2. The germline V gene has CDR1 MNHEY and CDR2 SVGEGT. V was pared by 0 bases and J by 0 bases, with 8 bases of the junction left unmatched. This CDR3 is built from 19 residues. This chain's CDR3 is CASSYSTSGSLSSYNEQFF. The CDR3 DNA reads TGTGCCAGCAGTTACTCGACTAGCGGGTCCCTCAGCTCCTACAATGAGCAGTTCTTC.

This clone was seen more than once but under ten times. The chain recombines TRBV3-1 (or the pseudogene TRBV3-2) with TRBJ1-3; 8 positions match TRBD1. The V gene's germline CDR1 is LGHDT and CDR2 YNNKEL (reference sequence). Germline trimming cut 4 bases from V and 4 bases from J; bases unmatched to any gene: 6. CDR3 length: 15 amino acids. Written as DNA, the CDR3 is TGTGCCAGCAGCCCGGACAGGGTTGAAGGAAACACCATATATTTT. It translates to CASSPDRVEGNTIYF.

The chain is built from TRBV5-1 and TRBJ2-5, with a tentative D call TRBD2 (6 bases). Germline V gene lookup returns CDR1 SGHRS and CDR2 YFSETQ. The CDR3 contains 15 residues. Between the trimmed V and J ends, which lost 6 bases and 2 bases, there was a span of 17 bases. The CDR3 DNA sequence: TGCGCCAGCACCTCGGGACTTACCCTTCAAGAGACCCAGTACTTC. Translating it yields CASTSGLTLQETQYF.

The chain employs TRBV5-4 and TRBJ2-3; 7 bases are a match to TRBD1. J was trimmed by 4 bases and V by 4 bases; bases with no gene match: 3. This CDR3 has 13 amino acids. The germline V gene has CDR1 SGHNT and CDR2 YYREEE (reference sequence). The CDR3 region is CASSDRVADTQYF. The CDR3 nucleotides are TGTGCCAGCAGCGACAGGGTCGCAGATACGCAGTATTTT.

The chain couples TRBV5-1 to TRBJ2-5, with D perhaps TRBD2 (7 bases). The CDR3 runs to 15 residues. In germline, CDR1 is SGHRS, CDR2 YFSETQ. The V end lost 1 base, the J end lost 5 bases, and 15 bases lay between the germline ends. CDR3 protein: CASSLWAGAGETQYF. DNA of the CDR3: TGCGCCAGCAGCTTGTGGGCGGGGGCTGGGGAGACCCAGTACTTC.

This chain connects TRBV2 to TRBJ2-1, with TRBD1 matching 9 bases. The V segment lost 7 bases and the J segment 6 bases; nucleotides outside the gene matches: 7. CDR1 is SNHLY, CDR2 FYNNEI, per germline. The length of the CDR3 is 14 residues. In DNA form, the CDR3 reads TGTGCCAGCAAACGCGAGGACAGGGGCAATGAGCAGTTCTTC. Its translation is CASKREDRGNEQFF.

V gene TRBV6-1 combines with J gene TRBJ2-1, with a tentative D call TRBD2 (5 bases). This CDR3 has 12 residues. Germline V gene sequence: CDR1 MNHNS, CDR2 SASEGT. V was cut by 3 bases and J by 14 bases, with 14 bases left in between. Here the CDR3 DNA reads TGTGCCAGCAGTGAGAGCAACCGGGGAAAGTTCTTC. It encodes CASSESNRGKFF.

This sequence joins TRBV11-2 and TRBJ1-6; 9 bases line up with TRBD1. CDR1 is SGHAT, CDR2 FQNNGV, per germline. V lost 5 bases to trimming and J lost 9 bases; unmatched junction nucleotides: 5. CDR3 size: 14 residues. The CDR3 protein is CASSPRQGGSPLHF. CDR3 sequence (DNA): TGTGCCAGCAGCCCGAGACAGGGGGGTTCACCCCTCCACTTT.

V gene TRBV3-1 (or the pseudogene TRBV3-2) combines with J gene TRBJ1-2; 10 bases line up with TRBD1. CDR3 length equals 15 residues. Germline loops: CDR1 LGHDT, CDR2 YNNKEL (reference sequence). V lost 4 bases and J lost 3; bases outside the gene matches: 5. The CDR3 here is CASSPTGGADYGYTF. The CDR3 region has the DNA TGTGCCAGCAGCCCGACAGGGGGCGCCGACTATGGCTACACCTTC.

The chain joins TRBV2 to TRBJ1-2; 9 bases agree with TRBD1. This CDR3 is 16 amino acids long. Per the germline V gene, CDR1 is SNHLY and CDR2 is FYNNEI. With 6 bases clipped from V and 5 bases from J, the junction kept 13 bases outside the gene matches. The CDR3 DNA is TGTGCCAGCAGCGACAACCCGGGACAGGGACAGTATGGCTACACCTTC. Translating it yields CASSDNPGQGQYGYTF.

The chain has TRBV4-2 and TRBJ1-1; 9 nucleotides align to TRBD1. Germline loops: CDR1 LGHNA, CDR2 YNFKEQ. V trimming: 4 bases; J trimming: 1 base; junction bases outside the gene matches: 1. The CDR3 length is 14 residues. CDR3 residues: CASSPTGGNTEAFF. The CDR3 DNA reads as TGTGCCAGCAGCCCGACAGGGGGGAACACTGAAGCTTTCTTT.

This chain connects TRBV7-9 to TRBJ1-3; D gene unclear. Germline CDR1 reads SEHNR; CDR2 reads FQNEAQ (reference sequence). V was clipped by 0 bases and J by 0 bases, with 6 bases between them. The CDR3 has 15 residues. The DNA for the CDR3 is TGTGCCAGCAGCTTAGCGAGCCGCTCTGGAAACACCATATATTTT. Its translation: CASSLASRSGNTIYF.

This chain uses TRBV10-3 with TRBJ2-3; D is possibly TRBD1 (5 bases). This CDR3 has 15 amino acids. The ends were cut back, 3 bases at V and 0 bases at J, with 10 bases in the middle. CDR1 is ENHRY, CDR2 SYGVKD, per germline. The CDR3 bases are TGTGCCATCAGTGACCAGGGCCAAAGCACAGATACGCAGTATTTT. Translation gives CAISDQGQSTDTQYF.

Many counts were recorded for this clone. Written as DNA, the CDR3 is TGTGCCAGCAAACCAGGGGCCCCGAGCTCCTACAATGAGCAGTTCTTC. This gives the protein CASKPGAPSSYNEQFF. This sequence joins TRBV27 and TRBJ2-1; perhaps TRBD1 as D (6 bases). There are 16 residues in the CDR3. Germline lookup yields CDR1 MNHEY and CDR2 SMNVEV (reference sequence). The V and J ends lost 7 bases and 0 bases respectively, with 16 bases between them.

This chain joins TRBV19 and TRBJ2-2; 7 nucleotides agree with TRBD1. The CDR3 spans 14 residues. V was pared by 6 bases and J by 6 bases, with 7 bases of the junction left unmatched. The V gene's germline CDR1 is LNHDA and CDR2 SQIVND (reference sequence). The CDR3 region has the DNA TGTGCCAGTAGAAACAGGGGAGCATCCGGGGAGCTGTTTTTT. Translation gives CASRNRGASGELFF.

This sequence joins TRBV5-6 and TRBJ2-5, with D tentatively TRBD2 (7 bases). The CDR3 covers 13 residues. Trimming shortened V by 7 bases and J by 4 bases, and 14 bases separated the two germline ends. The V gene's germline CDR1 is SGHDT and CDR2 YYEEEE. In DNA, the CDR3 is TGTGCCAGCGAAAGGGGGGGTGCAGAGACCCAGTACTTC. The encoded protein is CASERGGAETQYF.

The rearrangement uses TRBV13 and TRBJ1-1, with TRBD1 as a possible D gene (5 bases). Trimming took off 5 bases at V and 2 bases at J, with 12 bases between the two ends. The CDR3 has 14 amino acids. Germline values: CDR1 PRHDT, CDR2 FYEKMQ (reference sequence). The DNA of the CDR3 is TGTGCCAGCAGCGTCGGGGGGAGAAACACTGAAGCTTTCTTT. It codes for CASSVGGRNTEAFF. Full variable domain (missing parts from reference TRBV13 and TRBJ1-1): AAGVIQSPRHLIKEKRETATLKCYPIPRHDTVYWYQQGPGQDPQFLISFYEKMQSDKGSIPDRFSAQQFSDYHSELNMSSLELGDSALYFCASSVGGRNTEAFFGQGTRLTVV.

The chain joins TRBV19 to TRBJ1-6; TRBD1 matches 8 bases. The CDR3 has 15 residues. J gave up 8 bases and V 10 bases, and 13 bases lay outside the gene matches. CDR1 and CDR2 (germline): LNHDA, SQIVND (reference sequence). The CDR3 coding sequence is TGTGCCACCGCCGGGTACAGGGGGACTTATTCACCCCTCCACTTT. Translation: CATAGYRGTYSPLHF.

This CDR3 is CASSLGGWSNQPQHF. Here the CDR3 DNA reads TGTGCCAGCAGTTTGGGAGGGTGGAGCAATCAGCCCCAGCATTTT. The chain has TRBV27 and TRBJ1-5, with no clear D. V was clipped by 3 bases and J by 1 base, with 10 bases between them. The germline CDR1 and CDR2 sequences are MNHEY and SMNVEV (reference sequence). This CDR3 has 15 amino acids.

This chain links TRBV6-5 with TRBJ2-7; D might be TRBD2 (6 bases). Germline assignment: CDR1 MNHEY and CDR2 SVGAGI. V dropped 4 bases and J dropped 4 bases, with 11 bases sitting between them. This CDR3 has 13 amino acids. The CDR3: CASSWGLVYEQYF. CDR3 in DNA: TGTGCCAGCAGTTGGGGACTGGTGTACGAGCAGTACTTC.

The chain recombines TRBV3-1 (or the pseudogene TRBV3-2) with TRBJ2-3, with 10 bases aligning to TRBD2. The CDR3 loop spans 17 amino acids. CDR1 and CDR2 (germline): LGHDT, YNNKEL (reference sequence). The ends lost 0 bases at V and 7 bases at J; junction bases unmatched: 10. The CDR3 nucleotides are TGTGCCAGCAGCCAAGAGTTAGCGGGGGGCCCCCGGAATACGCAGTATTTT. It specifies CASSQELAGGPRNTQYF.

The chain carries TRBV11-1 and TRBJ1-2; D gene uncertain. Looked up from germline, CDR1 is SGHAT and CDR2 is FQDESV (reference sequence). V was clipped by 3 bases and J by 6 bases, with 8 bases between them. The CDR3 has 12 amino acids. CDR3 sequence: CASSFRLHGYTF. CDR3 nucleotide sequence: TGTGCCAGCAGCTTCCGGTTACATGGCTACACCTTC.

The chain carries TRBV2 and TRBJ1-1; D is uncertain. Per the germline V gene, CDR1 is SNHLY and CDR2 is FYNNEI. The CDR3 consists of 12 residues. Trimming took off 7 bases at V and 4 bases at J, with 10 bases between the two ends. The DNA of the CDR3 is TGTGCCAGCATAGAGAGGGCCACTGAAGCTTTCTTT. It encodes CASIERATEAFF.

The rearrangement joins TRBV6-5 to TRBJ2-3; 7 positions match TRBD2. The length of the CDR3 is 14 residues. Trimming at V came to 6 bases and at J to 1 base, leaving 4 bases not matched to a gene. Germline V gene data show CDR1 as MNHEY and CDR2 as SVGAGI. The CDR3 is CASSPRGGTDTQYF. For the CDR3, the DNA is TGTGCCAGCAGCCCCCGGGGGGGCACAGATACGCAGTATTTT.

The rearrangement links TRBV3-1 (or the pseudogene TRBV3-2) to TRBJ2-1; D is unresolved. V gave up 2 bases and J gave up 8 bases, with 7 bases separating them. This CDR3 region has 12 residues. Germline V gene sequence: CDR1 LGHDT, CDR2 YNNKEL (reference sequence). DNA for the CDR3: TGTGCCAGCAGCCAAACATTCCATGAGCAGTTCTTC. Translating gives CASSQTFHEQFF.

The CDR3 DNA reads as TGTGCCAGCAGCCCGATCTCGGGTCTACGATTTTATGGCTACACCTTC. As protein: CASSPISGLRFYGYTF. The chain couples TRBV14 to TRBJ1-2; no reliable D call. This CDR3 spans 16 amino acids. V shed 4 bases and J shed 5 bases, with 20 bases lying between them. The germline gives CDR1 SGHDN, CDR2 FVKESK.

The gene calls are TRBV5-1 and TRBJ1-1; 8 bases fit TRBD1. Looked up from germline, CDR1 is SGHRS and CDR2 is YFSETQ. The junction had 5 bases not matched to a gene; V was cut back by 3 bases and J by 1 base. This CDR3 has 15 residues. The CDR3 protein is CASSWTGMENTEAFF. DNA of the CDR3: TGCGCCAGCAGCTGGACAGGGATGGAGAACACTGAAGCTTTCTTT.

The chain is built from TRBV9 and TRBJ1-2; D not certain. Per germline, CDR1 SGDLS and CDR2 YYNGEE. The length of the CDR3 is 15 residues. Trimming pared 0 bases from V and 4 bases from J, leaving 13 bases between. CDR3 residues: CASSVVGSGIYGYTF. The CDR3 coding sequence is TGTGCCAGCAGCGTAGTGGGCTCGGGGATCTATGGCTACACCTTC. Supplemented by reference TRBV9 and TRBJ1-2, the full variable domain reads DSGVTQTPKHLITATGQRVTLRCSPRSGDLSVYWYQQSLDQGLQFLIQYYNGEERAKGNILERFSAQQFPDLHSELNLSSLELGDSALYFCASSVVGSGIYGYTFGSGTRLTVV.